This T cell receptor beta chain was profiled in a study of blood T cell repertoires in COVID-19. Study information: Samples taken during acute and convalescent COVID-19 were collected in the United States, Italy and Spain. The cDNA or gDNA used as material had been derived from T cells, B-cell-depleted T cells, or PBMCs.

This CDR3 has 17 amino acids. Unmatched junction bases numbered 14, after V lost 3 bases and J lost 3 bases. In germline, CDR1 is DFQATT, CDR2 SNEGSKA (reference sequence). Generated by immunoSEQ multiplex PCR, the TCRdb table keeps only in-frame clones and is missing some. The table has almost 400,000 clones, about nine tenths seen once. Cohort assignment relied on participant-reported clinical history. Two negative PCRs, clearance, or symptom resolution had been documented for recovered Cohort 3 donors. The chain links TRBV20-1 to TRBJ2-1; 7 nucleotides agree with TRBD2. The sample taken for sequencing was PBMCs or T cells enriched from blood (not recorded which). This clonotype originated in a woman aged 25-40 years who had recovered from COVID-19. In nucleotides, the CDR3 is TGCAGTGCTAGTGTCAGCGGGACCGGCCTAAACTACAATGAGCAGTTCTTC. Protein: CSASVSGTGLNYNEQFF.